Listed here are 5 T cell receptor beta chains from one sample, sequenced in a study of blood T cell repertoires in COVID-19. This table comes from immunoSEQ multiplex PCR, and its TCRdb copy is limited to in-frame clones, with some not included. In the table there are under 200,000 clones, around 83% of which are singletons. The sequenced material came from peripheral blood. The receptor source for this set is a woman aged 80 or over with acute or convalescent COVID-19.

In its sample, this clone was seen many times. The rearrangement links TRBV5-1 to TRBJ1-4, with D tentatively TRBD1 (6 bases). V shed 4 bases and J shed 8 bases, with 9 bases lying between them. The CDR3 has 12 amino acids. The germline gives CDR1 SGHRS, CDR2 YFSETQ. CDR3 sequence reads: CASSTTGEKLFF. As DNA, the CDR3 is TGCGCCAGCAGCACCACAGGGGAAAAACTGTTTTTT.

The rearrangement links TRBV5-1 to TRBJ1-1; TRBD1 might be the D (6 bases). The CDR3 contains 16 residues. Germline CDR1 SGHRS, CDR2 YFSETQ. V was trimmed by 4 bases and J by 1 base, leaving 17 bases between them. CDR3 amino acids: CASSLGPTGPNTEAFF. The CDR3 DNA reads as TGCGCCAGCAGCCTCGGTCCGACAGGCCCGAACACTGAAGCTTTCTTT.

The table lists this clone with a few counts. This chain joins TRBV6-5 and TRBJ2-2; 8 positions agree with TRBD2. CDR1 is MNHEY, CDR2 SVGAGI, per germline. This CDR3 has 15 residues. The junction had 6 bases not matched to a gene; V was cut back by 2 bases and J by 7 bases. CDR3 DNA sequence: TGTGCCAGCAGTTACGACGGGAGGGTCGTCGGGGAGCTGTTTTTT. Amino acids: CASSYDGRVVGELFF.

This chain uses TRBV6-5 with TRBJ1-3, with D possibly TRBD1 on 6 matching bases. V lost 4 bases, J lost 0 bases, and 10 bases lay in between. Germline values: CDR1 MNHEY, CDR2 SVGAGI. This CDR3 has 15 residues. In nucleotides, the CDR3 is TGTGCCAGCAGTTTCAGGGGCAGCTCTGGAAACACCATATATTTT. Translated: CASSFRGSSGNTIYF.

V gene TRBV6-2 or TRBV6-3 combines with J gene TRBJ2-1; D ambiguous. Germline V gene lookup returns CDR1 MNHEY and CDR2 SVGEGT. The CDR3 contains 11 residues. V lost 4 bases and J 9 bases, leaving 7 bases between the germline ends. CDR3 DNA: TGTGCCAGCAGTTGGTTCGGTGAGCAGTTCTTC. Its protein product is CASSWFGEQFF.